A selection of T cell receptor beta chains follows, all from one sample in a study of cytomegalovirus exposure and HLA in healthy donors. Data came from immunoSEQ multiplex PCR; TCRdb stores just in-frame clones and leaves some out. This repertoire shows some 130,000 clones, about 72% found once; its top ten account for approximately 1.5%. Sequenced: PBMCs. These receptors originate from a man aged 25 to 40 in good health and CMV-seropositive. Both conserved end residues are trimmed from each CDR3. Each record gives: D gene, clone size, CDR3 length, V gene, CDR3 protein. The D gene is left open where the match is weak. Only some rows state a clone size, as once, few, many or a class for expanded clones.

d_call: NA; clone_size: NA; cdr3_length: 11; v_call: TRBV11-1; cdr3_aa: ASSRGAPYEQY
d_call: TRBD2; clone_size: few; cdr3_length: 15; v_call: TRBV11-3; cdr3_aa: ASSLCVSGGPCETQY
d_call: TRBD1; clone_size: NA; cdr3_length: 12; v_call: TRBV5-1; cdr3_aa: ASSSATGGETQY
d_call: TRBD1; clone_size: NA; cdr3_length: 12; v_call: TRBV19; cdr3_aa: ASSMLTRGYGYT
d_call: NA; clone_size: NA; cdr3_length: 13; v_call: TRBV2; cdr3_aa: ASSDTVSMNTEAF
d_call: NA; clone_size: NA; cdr3_length: 11; v_call: TRBV27; cdr3_aa: ASSPGARYEQY
d_call: TRBD1; clone_size: NA; cdr3_length: 11; v_call: TRBV6-1; cdr3_aa: ASSRDRLNEQF
d_call: TRBD2; clone_size: few; cdr3_length: 13; v_call: TRBV28; cdr3_aa: ASSSSGASTDTQY
d_call: NA; clone_size: NA; cdr3_length: 13; v_call: TRBV7-9; cdr3_aa: ASSSLRGRNNEQF
d_call: TRBD1; clone_size: NA; cdr3_length: 11; v_call: TRBV19; cdr3_aa: ASSRTGNTEAF
d_call: NA; clone_size: NA; cdr3_length: 10; v_call: TRBV28; cdr3_aa: ASSSQTSKAF
d_call: NA; clone_size: NA; cdr3_length: 13; v_call: TRBV19; cdr3_aa: ASSSGQTAPYEQY
d_call: TRBD1; clone_size: few; cdr3_length: 12; v_call: TRBV10-3; cdr3_aa: AISGTGGTDTQY
d_call: TRBD1; clone_size: many; cdr3_length: 12; v_call: TRBV7-9; cdr3_aa: ASSLASTGAEAF
d_call: TRBD2; clone_size: NA; cdr3_length: 13; v_call: TRBV4-1; cdr3_aa: ASSLAGTAPDTQY
d_call: NA; clone_size: once; cdr3_length: 13; v_call: TRBV6-4; cdr3_aa: ASSDSGGPNYGYT
d_call: NA; clone_size: NA; cdr3_length: 13; v_call: TRBV28; cdr3_aa: ASSLLAGPYAEAF
d_call: NA; clone_size: NA; cdr3_length: 17; v_call: TRBV4-3; cdr3_aa: ASSQELLRQGGGANVLT
d_call: NA; clone_size: NA; cdr3_length: 15; v_call: TRBV7-8; cdr3_aa: ASSLVTTWGDDQPQH
d_call: NA; clone_size: few; cdr3_length: 10; v_call: TRBV2; cdr3_aa: ASSELGAAQF
d_call: NA; clone_size: few; cdr3_length: 13; v_call: TRBV6-6; cdr3_aa: ASRDGVHFTDTQY
d_call: NA; clone_size: NA; cdr3_length: 13; v_call: TRBV5-1; cdr3_aa: ASSLERGINEKLF
d_call: NA; clone_size: NA; cdr3_length: 13; v_call: TRBV19; cdr3_aa: ASSTDSPLRAEAF
d_call: TRBD2; clone_size: NA; cdr3_length: 16; v_call: TRBV4-2; cdr3_aa: ASSQPMPGLAPYNEQF
d_call: NA; clone_size: NA; cdr3_length: 12; v_call: TRBV18; cdr3_aa: ASSPLEEGETQY
d_call: TRBD1; clone_size: NA; cdr3_length: 13; v_call: TRBV5-6; cdr3_aa: ASSSGTGGTGELF
d_call: NA; clone_size: NA; cdr3_length: 12; v_call: TRBV6-6; cdr3_aa: ASSYSPPEGKLF
d_call: NA; clone_size: NA; cdr3_length: 12; v_call: TRBV27; cdr3_aa: ASSPAPDGRWQY
d_call: NA; clone_size: once; cdr3_length: 13; v_call: TRBV7-9; cdr3_aa: SSSLDWATNTEAF
d_call: NA; clone_size: NA; cdr3_length: 10; v_call: TRBV2; cdr3_aa: ASSEAFGEQY
d_call: NA; clone_size: once; cdr3_length: 11; v_call: TRBV11-2; cdr3_aa: ASSVEEAYEQY
d_call: NA; clone_size: few; cdr3_length: 11; v_call: TRBV5-1; cdr3_aa: ASSLGRAAEAF